This is a list of T cell receptor beta chains from one sample in a study of blood T cell repertoires in COVID-19. Sequencing used immunoSEQ multiplex PCR; TCRdb keeps in-frame clones, though not all of them. The data hold around 230,000 clones, with about 80% observed a single time. Sequencing was done on a sample of PBMCs or T cells enriched from blood (not recorded which). These receptors were collected from a man in his forties or fifties who had recovered from COVID-19. Both conserved end residues are part of each CDR3. D genes are given only for firm matches. Rows may omit the clone size; those that give it use once, few, many or a size class.

V	size	D	J	DNA	CDR3
TRBV7-2	-	TRBD1	TRBJ1-2	TGTGCCAGCAGTTCAGGGGGACAGGGGGCGCGGGGCTACACCTTC	CASSSGGQGARGYTF
TRBV7-8	-	TRBD2	TRBJ2-3	TGTGCCAGCAGCTTAGCGGGGGGGGATAGAACAGATACGCAGTATTTT	CASSLAGGDRTDTQYF
TRBV5-4	-	-	TRBJ1-4	TGTGCCAGCAGCGAAGAACCGCTAGGGAGAGAAAAACTGTTTTTT	CASSEEPLGREKLFF
TRBV24-1	-	-	TRBJ2-6	TGTGCCACCAGTGAGCGGGACAGTCTTAACTCTGGGGCCAACGTCCTGACTTTC	CATSERDSLNSGANVLTF
TRBV4-2	-	-	TRBJ2-1	TGTGCCAGCAGCCAGGCCATAACACAACACAATGAGCAGTTCTTC	CASSQAITQHNEQFF
TRBV6-2/TRBV6-3	-	TRBD2	TRBJ2-5	TGTGCCAGCAGCCTTAGCGGGGCTCAAGAGACCCAGTACTTC	CASSLSGAQETQYF
TRBV11-3	-	-	TRBJ2-7	TGTGCCAGCAGCCAAACTCCGACAGGAGCCTACGAGCAGTACTTC	CASSQTPTGAYEQYF
TRBV6-2/TRBV6-3	few	-	TRBJ2-1	TGTGCCAGCAGTCCCACTGAACTAGGCTACAATGAGCAGTTCTTC	CASSPTELGYNEQFF
TRBV5-1	-	TRBD2	TRBJ2-1	TGCGCCAGCAGCTTGTACTCGCGGGAGTACAATGAGCAGTTCTTC	CASSLYSREYNEQFF
TRBV4-2	once	-	TRBJ2-5	TGTGCCAGCACCCCGGGGTCGGGAAAGACCCAGTACTTC	CASTPGSGKTQYF
TRBV5-1	-	-	TRBJ2-6	TGCGCCAGCTCCCCAGGGCTTCGCAGCTCTGGGGCCAACGTCCTGACTTTC	CASSPGLRSSGANVLTF
TRBV30	-	-	TRBJ2-7	TGTGCCTGGAGTAAGGAGAGACAGCAGTACTTC	CAWSKERQQYF
TRBV28	-	TRBD1	TRBJ2-7	TGTGCCAGCAGAGACAGGGTAGGGTCCTACGAGCAGTACTTC	CASRDRVGSYEQYF
TRBV29-1	-	-	TRBJ1-1	TGCAGCGTTGAAGATCCCGGCACTGAAGCTTTCTTT	CSVEDPGTEAFF
TRBV7-9	-	TRBD1	TRBJ2-7	TGTGCCAGCAGCACGGACAGGCCTTACGAGCAGTACTTC	CASSTDRPYEQYF
TRBV12-3/TRBV12-4	few	TRBD1	TRBJ1-2	TGTGCCAGCAGTTGGACAGGGAATGGCTACACCTTC	CASSWTGNGYTF